In its sample, the clone carrying this T cell receptor (beta chain) was seen a few times. The antigen remains undetermined. The data were taken from a study of T cell clonotyping in hematopoietic cell transplantation. As for the study in general: Recipients' pretransplant samples followed cytoreduction. Broader study findings: Pathologically expanded recipient clonotypes increased progressively from day 30 to day 180 as diversity fell. Broader posttransplant TCR repertoire diversity was predicted by graft donor and pretransplant recipient Inverse Simpson Index values.

The repertoire was sequenced with immunoSEQ multiplex PCR; TCRdb's copy has only in-frame clones and lacks some. Of about 45,000 clones listed, around 84% are singletons. Time point reported: recipient sample about 28 days before transplant, after cytoreduction. Germline CDR1 reads SGDLS; CDR2 reads YYNGEE. V lost 3 bases and J lost 5; bases outside the gene matches: 4. The CDR3 runs to 13 residues. This TCR came from a man in his sixties with myelodysplastic syndrome. Some clones in this sample may be carry-over from other donors' samples. The chain carries TRBV9 and TRBJ2-7; 8 positions agree with TRBD1. This material consisted of peripheral blood mononuclear cells, taken before stem cell transplant. The CDR3 bases are TGTGCCAGCAGCGCCCGGACAGGGAACGAGCAGTACTTC. This codes for CASSARTGNEQYF.